The clone carrying this TCR beta chain was picked up a small number of times. Its specificity is unknown. Germline CDR1 is DFQATT and CDR2 is SNEGSKA (reference sequence). The V end was cut by 4 bases, the J end by 7 bases, with 14 bases between. This CDR3 has 12 residues. Uncontrolled infection, other autoimmune disease, pregnancy or lactation excluded patients. Diagnosis rested on symptoms, serum thyroxine and TRAb, thyroid ultrasound, and orbital computed tomography. Regions amplified from RNA transcripts were the TCR beta CDR3 regions. A set of HTBI primers served as the primers for a first-round RT-PCR of the TCR CDR3. TCRdb re-called the multiplex PCR reads with MiXCR, one entry per CDR3 protein. The data show around 560,000 distinct CDR3 sequences, with approximately 15% seen just once and approximately 18% held by the top ten. The entry originates in a study of T cells in Graves' hyperthyroidism and ophthalmopathy. In the study overall: Peripheral blood samples were taken at initial diagnosis, prior to any treatment. Study conclusions and caveats: Blood held most thyroid clonotypes expanded above 0.001 frequency.

The sequenced sample consisted of blood. This TCR came from a woman under 30 with Graves' hyperthyroidism. This sequence joins TRBV20-1 and TRBJ2-7, with D possibly being TRBD1 (6 bases). CDR3 nucleotide sequence: TGCAGTGCTATAGGACAGTCTTGGGAGCAGTACTTC. Its translation: CSAIGQSWEQYF.